The rows below give T cell receptor beta chains drawn from one sample of a study of cytomegalovirus exposure and HLA in healthy donors. TCRdb keeps only in-frame clones here, not all; method: immunoSEQ multiplex PCR. In the table there are over 150,000 clones, around 69% of which are singletons. The sample was PBMCs. The origin of the receptors is a woman between 25 and 40 years old in good health and CMV-seronegative. Each CDR3 is given with its conserved first and last residue. D genes are given only for firm matches. Expanded clones get a size class; other rows say once, few or many, or leave the size out.

TRBD2	TRBV9	few	TRBJ2-7	CASSGFGGVGEQYF	TGTGCCAGCAGCGGGTTTGGGGGGGTCGGCGAGCAGTACTTC
NA	TRBV9	few	TRBJ2-1	CASSVVRGEGGNEQFF	TGTGCCAGCAGCGTAGTTCGGGGGGAGGGGGGCAATGAGCAGTTCTTC
NA	TRBV9	NA	TRBJ2-3	CASSADGLKENTQYF	TGTGCCAGCAGCGCTGACGGACTAAAGGAGAATACGCAGTATTTT
TRBD1	TRBV7-8	NA	TRBJ1-5	CASSLVTGEDNQPQHF	TGTGCCAGCAGCTTAGTGACAGGGGAGGACAATCAGCCCCAGCATTTT
NA	TRBV4-2	NA	TRBJ2-7	CASSQDRRKEYF	TGTGCCAGCAGCCAAGATCGTAGAAAAGAGTACTTC
NA	TRBV7-2	NA	TRBJ1-3	CASSAYSRATGNTIYF	TGTGCCAGCAGCGCGTACTCCAGGGCAACGGGAAACACCATATATTTT
TRBD1	TRBV6-1	NA	TRBJ1-3	CASSEATGPSGNTIYF	TGTGCCAGCAGTGAAGCGACAGGGCCCTCTGGAAACACCATATATTTT
NA	TRBV5-5	NA	TRBJ1-1	CASSFQVYWGRGGTEAFF	TGTGCCAGCAGCTTTCAGGTCTATTGGGGCCGAGGCGGCACTGAAGCTTTCTTT
NA	TRBV29-1	NA	TRBJ2-7	CSAEGSYEQYF	TGCAGCGCCGAGGGTAGTTACGAGCAGTACTTC
TRBD2	TRBV29-1	few	TRBJ2-1	CSGRASGRNEQFF	TGCAGCGGCAGGGCTAGCGGGCGGAATGAGCAGTTCTTC
NA	TRBV7-2	NA	TRBJ2-1	CASSPWAGANNEQFF	TGTGCCAGCAGTCCTTGGGCGGGGGCAAACAATGAGCAGTTCTTC
NA	TRBV19	NA	TRBJ2-7	CASRAQGGTYEQYF	TGTGCCAGCCGAGCTCAGGGGGGAACCTACGAGCAGTACTTC
NA	TRBV6-5	NA	TRBJ1-5	CATTPGANQPQHF	TGTGCCACCACGCCTGGAGCCAATCAGCCCCAGCATTTT
NA	TRBV4-3	NA	TRBJ1-5	CASSQDRGVGLNQPQHF	TGCGCCAGCAGCCAAGATCGGGGGGTGGGTTTAAATCAGCCCCAGCATTTT
TRBD2	TRBV5-6	NA	TRBJ2-4	CASSISSGGTVGLAGARYF	TGTGCCAGCAGCATCAGCTCAGGGGGGACAGTAGGACTAGCGGGAGCTAGGTACTTC
NA	TRBV5-1	NA	TRBJ2-3	CASRYGVGQGPGIASTDTQYF	TGCGCCAGCAGGTATGGGGTGGGGCAGGGGCCCGGGATTGCAAGCACAGATACGCAGTATTTT
TRBD1	TRBV11-2	NA	TRBJ2-7	CASRKPGQSYEQYF	TGTGCCAGCAGAAAGCCGGGACAGAGCTACGAGCAGTACTTC
TRBD1	TRBV28	NA	TRBJ1-2	CASSLPPGQYGYTF	TGTGCCAGCAGTTTACCACCGGGACAGTATGGCTACACCTTC
TRBD1	TRBV6-1	few	TRBJ2-1	CASSDNPGQGNNEQFF	TGTGCCAGCAGTGATAACCCGGGACAGGGCAACAATGAGCAGTTCTTC
TRBD2	TRBV7-2	NA	TRBJ2-7	CASSPGSGRAGEQYF	TGTGCCAGCAGCCCCGGTAGCGGGAGGGCGGGCGAGCAGTACTTC
TRBD1	TRBV27	NA	TRBJ1-5	CASSPLRAGGRFSNQPQHF	TGTGCCAGCAGTCCTTTGCGGGCAGGGGGCCGATTCAGCAATCAGCCCCAGCATTTT
NA	TRBV6-6	NA	TRBJ1-1	CASSYSSPGYTEAFF	TGTGCCAGCAGTTACTCGAGTCCGGGTTACACTGAAGCTTTCTTT
TRBD1	TRBV28	NA	TRBJ1-2	CASSEGQGYGYTF	TGTGCCAGCAGCGAAGGACAGGGATATGGCTACACCTTC
TRBD2	TRBV10-3	NA	TRBJ2-5	CAISDLAGEETQYF	TGTGCCATCAGTGACCTAGCGGGGGAAGAGACCCAGTACTTC
TRBD1	TRBV28	NA	TRBJ2-7	CASSRGQGVSYEQYF	TGTGCCAGCAGCCGGGGACAGGGGGTCTCCTACGAGCAGTACTTC